The rows below give T cell receptor beta chains drawn from one sample of a study of blood T cells in healthy people across ages. TCRdb analysed the 5' RACE reads with MiXCR anew, one entry per CDR3 protein. This table has fewer than 900,000 distinct CDR3 sequences, about 42% appearing once. The sample consisted of blood. Source of these receptors: a woman between 55 and 75 years old in good health. Both conserved end residues are part of each CDR3. Clone size appears in some rows only: once, few, many, or a class for an expanded clone.

TRBV20-1,NA,TRBJ1-5,CSAGIQGKVDQPQHF
TRBV15,few,TRBJ2-7,CATSRGTSGGSYEQYF
TRBV12-3/TRBV12-4,few,TRBJ2-3,CASSPGGAASTDTQYF
TRBV7-2,many,TRBJ2-7,CASSLAGTGTFYEQYF
TRBV6-1,NA,TRBJ2-7,CASSDPDRYEQYF
TRBV5-5,NA,TRBJ1-2,CASSVQISASGYTF
TRBV6-6,NA,TRBJ2-7,CASSSVSSGSSYEQYF
TRBV6-5,NA,TRBJ1-2,CASSWTGYGYTF
TRBV9,many,TRBJ2-7,CASSVGQLSSYEQYF
TRBV10-3,NA,TRBJ1-5,CAISEGNSNQPPHF
TRBV29-1,NA,TRBJ1-1,CSVKVVGTEAFF
TRBV5-1,few,TRBJ2-7,CASSPRDDLYEQYF
TRBV10-2,NA,TRBJ2-3,CATSKNRGPTDTQYF
TRBV25-1,once,TRBJ2-1,CASSARPGTGAYNEQFF
TRBV20-1,NA,TRBJ2-7,CSAPANDRSSYEQYF
TRBV2,few,TRBJ2-5,CASRSSGTSQETQYF
TRBV29-1,few,TRBJ1-1,CSVERGVNTEAFF
TRBV15,few,TRBJ1-6,CATRGPNSPLHF
TRBV6-2/TRBV6-3,NA,NA,CASRVSTGRETQYF
TRBV20-1,few,TRBJ2-3,CSARTGSSTDTQYF
TRBV10-3,few,TRBJ2-1,CAITPGTSGTDGNEQFF
TRBV7-9,once,TRBJ1-2,CASSLSPTGAHSYGYTF
TRBV4-2,many,TRBJ2-6,CASSQDRGGSGANVLTF
TRBV6-4,NA,TRBJ2-1,CASSSEGGGSNEQFF
TRBV7-2,NA,TRBJ2-5,CASRNRLHEQYF
TRBV2,NA,TRBJ1-1,CASSYRSEAFF
TRBV10-1,few,TRBJ2-1,CASSRLASYNEQFF
TRBV27,NA,TRBJ1-6,CASSLGDRFPMALHF
TRBV28,NA,TRBJ2-1,CASITPGQDYNEQFF
TRBV4-2,few,TRBJ2-4,CASSQGTRRFTKNIQYF
TRBV12-3/TRBV12-4,NA,TRBJ2-7,CASSYARDSYEQYF
TRBV3-1,NA,TRBJ2-1,CASSQSEGVGEQFF
TRBV6-2/TRBV6-3,NA,NA,CASTYIGRGYNEQYF
TRBV12-3/TRBV12-4,NA,TRBJ1-6,CASSRQVTNSPLHF
TRBV7-2,NA,TRBJ2-7,CASSLGSHSSYEQYF
TRBV5-1,NA,TRBJ1-1,CASRAETEAFF
TRBV2,NA,TRBJ2-5,CASYRAGRKQETQYF
TRBV6-4,few,TRBJ2-1,CASSDSAGGFYNEQFF
TRBV13,NA,TRBJ2-7,CASSARLRSYEQYF
TRBV15,once,TRBJ1-1,CATSSLVSLNTEAFF
TRBV4-2,few,TRBJ1-2,CASSQDLRQGAPRGGYTF
TRBV5-1,NA,TRBJ2-3,CVSRQGTDTQYF
TRBV27,NA,TRBJ1-2,CASSADRGLYGYTF
TRBV29-1,NA,TRBJ2-3,CSGGGTSRTADTQYF
TRBV20-1,many,TRBJ2-3,CSARDDGAFTDTQYF
TRBV6-5,many,TRBJ1-5,CASTPGLNQPQHF
TRBV20-1,few,TRBJ1-5,CSAAGQGRGQPQHF
TRBV28,many,TRBJ2-7,CASSLWASGKREQYF
TRBV3-1,NA,TRBJ1-2,CASSKTGRGYTF
TRBV3-1,once,TRBJ1-6,CASSQGNRNSPLHF
TRBV7-3,NA,TRBJ2-5,CASSLRGDSNEQYF
TRBV7-2,many,TRBJ2-3,CASSPSSTDTQYF
TRBV11-3,NA,TRBJ2-1,CASSSSRGANEQFF
TRBV11-2,NA,TRBJ2-5,CASCRAPQETQYF
TRBV5-1,NA,TRBJ1-1,CASSLVTGQGTEAFF
TRBV13,NA,TRBJ2-5,CASSLVGLAGLQETQYF
TRBV28,NA,TRBJ1-2,CASSLGSSGTDYGYTF
TRBV6-5,NA,TRBJ2-4,CASSYLGRGSVAKNIQYF
TRBV10-2,NA,TRBJ2-4,CASSESFTEGDIQYF